This T cell receptor beta chain was sequenced in a study of T-cell memory formation after mild COVID-19. Study context: Clustering of TCRs was largely donor specific.

Study-level findings and limits: While clones contracting from day 15 to 85 were balanced between CD4 and CD8, later expanders leaned CD4+. Certain responding clones were present in pre-infection memory, suggesting participation of cross-reactive memory.

Using its own MiXCR run on the 5' RACE reads, TCRdb lists one record per CDR3 protein. The table has roughly 200,000 distinct CDR3 sequences, about a sixth seen once. Turning to this clonotype: Its antigen is unidentified.

Germline values: CDR1 MNHEY, CDR2 SVGAGI. Trimming removed 6 bases from V and 7 bases from J, with 19 bases in between. CDR3 size: 14 residues. J is TRBJ2-7 and V is TRBV6-5; D uncertain. The specimen was PBMCs or a T cell subset sorted from them (not recorded which). The receptor was derived from an adult woman who had mild COVID-19 (a few samples of this study predate the infection). Cell type and time point are not known. This CDR3 is CASRPSLGAGEQYF. The CDR3 DNA reads as TGTGCCAGCAGACCGTCCCTCGGAGCCGGAGAGCAGTACTTC.